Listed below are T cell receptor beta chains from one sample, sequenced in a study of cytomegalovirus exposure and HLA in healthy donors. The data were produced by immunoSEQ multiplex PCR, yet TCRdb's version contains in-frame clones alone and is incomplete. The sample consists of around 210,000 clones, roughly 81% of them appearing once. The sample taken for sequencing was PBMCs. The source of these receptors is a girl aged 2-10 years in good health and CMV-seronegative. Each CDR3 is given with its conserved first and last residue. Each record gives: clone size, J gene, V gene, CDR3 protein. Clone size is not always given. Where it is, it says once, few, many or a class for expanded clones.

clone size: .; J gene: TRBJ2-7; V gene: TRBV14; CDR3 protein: CASSQLAGGPYEQYF
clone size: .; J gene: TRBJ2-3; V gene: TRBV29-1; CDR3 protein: CSVEAQWRADTQYF
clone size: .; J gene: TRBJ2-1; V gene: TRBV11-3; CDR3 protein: CASSQTSGGAYEQFF
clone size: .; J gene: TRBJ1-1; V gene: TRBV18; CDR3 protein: CASSDSPNTEAFF
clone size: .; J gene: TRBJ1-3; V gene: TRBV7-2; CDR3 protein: CASSPRGRGSSGNTIYF
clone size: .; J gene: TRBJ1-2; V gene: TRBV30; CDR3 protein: CAWTGLSYGYTF
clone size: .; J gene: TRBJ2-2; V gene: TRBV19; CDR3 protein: CATSPWTRNTGELFF
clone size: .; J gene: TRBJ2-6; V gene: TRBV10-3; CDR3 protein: CAISESRVSGANVLTF
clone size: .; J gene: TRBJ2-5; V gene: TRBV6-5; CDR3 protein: CASKVGRQETQYF
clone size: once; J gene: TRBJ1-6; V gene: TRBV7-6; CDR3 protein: CASSLGEGPSGSPLHF
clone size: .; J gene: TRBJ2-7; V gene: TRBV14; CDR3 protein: CASSSGSYEQYF
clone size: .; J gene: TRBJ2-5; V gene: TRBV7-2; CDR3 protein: CASSKGLGGQETQYF
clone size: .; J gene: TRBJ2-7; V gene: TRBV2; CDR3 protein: CASSEIGSSGGPSYEQYF
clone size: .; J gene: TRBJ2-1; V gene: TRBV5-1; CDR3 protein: CASSLTSGIYNEQFF
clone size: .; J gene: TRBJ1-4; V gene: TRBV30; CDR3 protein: CAWPQGHPCEKLFF
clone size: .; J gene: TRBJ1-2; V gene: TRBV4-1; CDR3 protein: CASSQEATVPYGYTF
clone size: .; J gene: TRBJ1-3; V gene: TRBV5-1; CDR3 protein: CASSSSGGSPGNTIYF
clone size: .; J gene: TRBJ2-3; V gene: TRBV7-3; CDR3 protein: CASSQGTGGADTQYF
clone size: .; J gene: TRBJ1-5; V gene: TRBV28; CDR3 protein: CASSNDRFFQPQHF
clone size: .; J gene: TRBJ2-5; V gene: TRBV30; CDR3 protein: CAWSVGSGGGRTQYF
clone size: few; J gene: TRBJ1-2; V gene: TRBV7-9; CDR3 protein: CSSSPDRFGYGYTF
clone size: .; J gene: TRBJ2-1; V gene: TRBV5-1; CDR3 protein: CASSLEAGAYNEQFF
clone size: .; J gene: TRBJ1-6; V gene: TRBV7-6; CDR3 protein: CASSLGQGGNSPLHF
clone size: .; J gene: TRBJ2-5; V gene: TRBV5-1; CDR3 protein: CASSSTQETQYF
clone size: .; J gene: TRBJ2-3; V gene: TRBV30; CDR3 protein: CAWSYGATNSLTDTQYF
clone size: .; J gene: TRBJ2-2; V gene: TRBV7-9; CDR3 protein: CASSRGLEAGELFF
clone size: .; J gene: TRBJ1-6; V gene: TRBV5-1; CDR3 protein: CASSVNIQGTNSPLHF
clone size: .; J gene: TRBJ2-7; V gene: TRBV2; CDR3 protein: CASGGGDRESHSYEQYF
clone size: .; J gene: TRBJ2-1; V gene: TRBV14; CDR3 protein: CASSQFRDREFIEQFF
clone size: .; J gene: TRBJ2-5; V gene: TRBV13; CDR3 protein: CASSSRTQVQETQYF
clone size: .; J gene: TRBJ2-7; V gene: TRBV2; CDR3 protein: CASSESLFPYEQYF
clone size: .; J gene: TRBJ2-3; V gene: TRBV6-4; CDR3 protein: CASSASGGSTDTQYF
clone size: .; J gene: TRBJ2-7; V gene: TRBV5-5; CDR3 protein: CASSLDTYEQYF
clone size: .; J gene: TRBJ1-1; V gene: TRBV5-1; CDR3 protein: CASSLNGRGDTEAFF
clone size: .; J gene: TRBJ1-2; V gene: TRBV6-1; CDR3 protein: CASRQGTANYGYTF
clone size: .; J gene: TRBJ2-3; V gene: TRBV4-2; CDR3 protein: CASSQDMAGGHTDTQYF
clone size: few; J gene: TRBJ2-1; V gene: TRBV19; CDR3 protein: CASSIGAPWEGSEQFF
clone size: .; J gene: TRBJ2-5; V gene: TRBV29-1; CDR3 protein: CSAKDRGRQETQYF
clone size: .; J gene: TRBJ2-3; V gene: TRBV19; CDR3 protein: CASTEGATDTQYF
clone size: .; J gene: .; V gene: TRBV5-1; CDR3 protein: CASSLASGSYEQYF
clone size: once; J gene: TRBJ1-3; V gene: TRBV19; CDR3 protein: CASSEPSSGNTIYF
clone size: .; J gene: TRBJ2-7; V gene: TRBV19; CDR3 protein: CASSIAGSEQYF
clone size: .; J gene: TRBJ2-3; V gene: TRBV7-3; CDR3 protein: CASSGPQGADTQYF
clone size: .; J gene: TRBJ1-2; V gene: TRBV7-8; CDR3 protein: CASSLRQESVNGYTF
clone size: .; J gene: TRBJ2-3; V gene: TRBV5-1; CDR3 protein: CASRGHGTVGADTQYF
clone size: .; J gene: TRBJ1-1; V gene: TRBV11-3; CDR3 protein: CASSLGLKTEAFF
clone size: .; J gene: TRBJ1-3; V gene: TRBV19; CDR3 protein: CASTERRVVNGNTIYF
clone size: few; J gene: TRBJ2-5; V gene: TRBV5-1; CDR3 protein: CASRPDIAQYF
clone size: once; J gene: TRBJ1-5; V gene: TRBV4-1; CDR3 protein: CASSQAFGDQPQHF
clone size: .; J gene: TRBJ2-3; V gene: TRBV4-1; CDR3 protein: CASSHTLAGGGTDTQYF
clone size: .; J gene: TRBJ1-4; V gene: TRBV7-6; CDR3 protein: CASSSGTGLGEKLFF
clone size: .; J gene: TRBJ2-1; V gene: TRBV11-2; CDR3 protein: CASSFRGPFGNEQFF
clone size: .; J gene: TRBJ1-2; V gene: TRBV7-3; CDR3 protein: CASSLDPTYYGYTF
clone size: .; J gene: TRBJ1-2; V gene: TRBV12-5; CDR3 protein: CASGLPGQTQTRYGYTF
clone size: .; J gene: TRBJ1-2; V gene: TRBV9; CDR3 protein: CASSVGTGGYGYTF
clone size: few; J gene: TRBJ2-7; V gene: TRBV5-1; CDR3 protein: CASSLVAGSYEQYF